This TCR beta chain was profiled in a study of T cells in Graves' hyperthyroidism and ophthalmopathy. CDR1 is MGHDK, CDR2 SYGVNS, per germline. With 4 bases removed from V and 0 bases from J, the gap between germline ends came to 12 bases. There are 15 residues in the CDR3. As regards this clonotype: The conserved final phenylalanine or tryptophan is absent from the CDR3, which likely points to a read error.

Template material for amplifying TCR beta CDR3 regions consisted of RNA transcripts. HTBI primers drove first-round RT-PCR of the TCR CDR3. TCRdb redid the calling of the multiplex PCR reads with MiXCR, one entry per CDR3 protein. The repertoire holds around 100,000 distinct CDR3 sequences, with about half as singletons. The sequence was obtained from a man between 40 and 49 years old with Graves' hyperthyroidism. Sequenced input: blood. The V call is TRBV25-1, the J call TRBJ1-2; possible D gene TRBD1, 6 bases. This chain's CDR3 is CASSVGGRANYGYTS. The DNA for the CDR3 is TGTGCCAGCAGTGTAGGGGGTCGAGCTAACTATGGCTACACCTCC.